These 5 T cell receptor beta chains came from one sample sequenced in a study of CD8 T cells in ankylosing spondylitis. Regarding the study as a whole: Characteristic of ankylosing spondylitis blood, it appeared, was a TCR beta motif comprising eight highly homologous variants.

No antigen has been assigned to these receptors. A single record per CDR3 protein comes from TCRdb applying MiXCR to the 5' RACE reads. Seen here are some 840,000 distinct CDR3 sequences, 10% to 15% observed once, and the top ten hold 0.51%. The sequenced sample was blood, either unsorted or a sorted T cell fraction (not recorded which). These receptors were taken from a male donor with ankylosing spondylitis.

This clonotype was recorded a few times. The CDR3 nucleotides read TGCAGCGTTGTGGTGCAGGAGATAACCCAGGGGGCCGGCTACACCTTC. Protein product: CSVVVQEITQGAGYTF. The chain uses TRBV29-1 and TRBJ1-2; 8 bases are shared with TRBD1. CDR1 SQVTM and CDR2 ANQGSEA come from the germline V gene. CDR3 length: 16 amino acids. Unmatched junction bases numbered 18, after V lost 4 bases and J lost 8 bases.

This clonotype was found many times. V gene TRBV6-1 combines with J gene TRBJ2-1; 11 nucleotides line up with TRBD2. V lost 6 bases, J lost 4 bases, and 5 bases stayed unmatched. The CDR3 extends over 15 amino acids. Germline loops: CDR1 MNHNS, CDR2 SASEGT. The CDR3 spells CASSRLAGRYNEQFF. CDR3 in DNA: TGTGCCAGCAGCCGACTAGCGGGAAGATACAATGAGCAGTTCTTC.

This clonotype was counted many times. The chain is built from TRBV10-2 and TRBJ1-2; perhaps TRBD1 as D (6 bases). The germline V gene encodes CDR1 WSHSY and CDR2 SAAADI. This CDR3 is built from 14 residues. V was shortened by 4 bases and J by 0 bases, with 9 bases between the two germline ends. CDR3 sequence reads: CASSGTAANYGYTF. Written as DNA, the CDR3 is TGCGCCAGCAGTGGGACAGCAGCTAACTATGGCTACACCTTC.

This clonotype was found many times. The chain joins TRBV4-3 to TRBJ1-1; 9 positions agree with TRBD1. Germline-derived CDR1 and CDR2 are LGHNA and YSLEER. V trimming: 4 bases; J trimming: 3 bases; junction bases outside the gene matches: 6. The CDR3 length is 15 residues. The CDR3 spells CASSLQQGADTEAFF. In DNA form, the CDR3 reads TGCGCCAGCAGCCTGCAACAGGGGGCCGACACTGAAGCTTTCTTT.

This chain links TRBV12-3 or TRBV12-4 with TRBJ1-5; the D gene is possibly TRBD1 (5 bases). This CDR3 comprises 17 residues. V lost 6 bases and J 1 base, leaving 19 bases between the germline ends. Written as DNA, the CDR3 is TGTGCCAGCAGGCCCCCCGGTGGGGCTGGCAGCAATCAGCCCCAGCATTTT. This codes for CASRPPGGAGSNQPQHF.